This TCR beta chain was observed in a study of vaccination and CD4 T cells after COVID-19. Study findings and constraints: The rise in median SARS-CoV-2-reactive clonotypes, from roughly 19 to 38, was not significant.

With 2 bases removed from V and 7 bases from J, the gap between germline ends came to 11 bases. The CDR3 is 12 residues long. Germline lookup yields CDR1 GTSNPN and CDR2 SVGIG (reference sequence). Sequenced with the Oncomine TCR Beta short-read assay was DNA taken from cultured CD4+ T cells. TCRdb reprocessed the PCR reads via MiXCR and lists one record per CDR3 protein. The data contain 13,000 or so distinct CDR3 sequences, about 56% of them singletons. As for treatment: approximately nine-day PBMC culture with coronavirus spike peptide pools or control peptides (ViraFEST assay). Notes on this clonotype: Its antigen remains unidentified.

The origin of this receptor is a human donor who had recovered from COVID-19. V is TRBV30 and J is TRBJ1-1; unclear D gene. Material: CD4+ T cells from blood, cultured in vitro. DNA of the CDR3: TGTGCCTGGAGTATTAAGCCCCTTGAAGCTTTCTTT. Residues: CAWSIKPLEAFF. Supplemented by reference TRBV30 and TRBJ1-1, the full variable domain reads SQTIHQWPATLVQPVGSPLSLECTVEGTSNPNLYWYRQAAGRGLQLLFYSVGIGQISSEVPQNLSASRPQDRQFILSSKKLLLSDSGFYLCAWSIKPLEAFFGQGTRLTVV.